The sample holds many counts of the clone carrying this T cell receptor beta chain. Its matching antigen is unknown. V lost 2 bases to trimming and J lost 4 bases; unmatched junction nucleotides: 3. The CDR3 sequence is 14 residues long. In germline, CDR1 is MNHEY, CDR2 SVGAGI. Using a CD8+CD4-CCR7+CD45RA+ phenotype, naive CD8 T cells were sorted. This entry belongs to a study of molecular identifiers for immune sequencing clone quantification. Broader study findings: More than 97% of effector molecules, versus under 1% of naive-cell molecules, belonged to clones above 20 RNA copies. Molecules of identical TCR sharing a barcode could underestimate highly expanded clone sizes.

Methods described previously were used for bulk TCR libraries, and listed TCR primers were applied. Each CDR3 protein gets one entry after TCRdb re-called the PCR reads with MiXCR. The table has about 630,000 distinct CDR3 sequences, roughly 27% seen once. The receptor's source is a human donor in good health. Some libraries in this study had Jurkat cell RNA spiked in. This chain connects TRBV6-5 to TRBJ1-2; 8 bases line up with TRBD1. The sequencing sample was made of naive CD8+ T cells from blood, with Jurkat cell RNA spiked in. Described subset: FACS-sorted CD8+CD4-CCR7+CD45RA+ naive T cells. CDR3 nucleotide sequence: TGTGCCAGCAGTTACGCAGGGGGCAGCTATGGCTACACCTTC. Its translation is CASSYAGGSYGYTF.